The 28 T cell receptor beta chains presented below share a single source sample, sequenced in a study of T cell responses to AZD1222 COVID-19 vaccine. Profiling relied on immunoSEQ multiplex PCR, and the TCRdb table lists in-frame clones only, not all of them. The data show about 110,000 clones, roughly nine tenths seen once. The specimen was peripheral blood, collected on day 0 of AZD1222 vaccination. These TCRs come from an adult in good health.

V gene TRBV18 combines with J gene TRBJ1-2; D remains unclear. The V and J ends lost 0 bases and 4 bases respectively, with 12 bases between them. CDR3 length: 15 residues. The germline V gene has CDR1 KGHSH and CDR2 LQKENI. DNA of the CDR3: TGTGCCAGCTCACCACCATTCGGGAGGAGCTATGGCTACACCTTC. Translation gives CASSPPFGRSYGYTF.

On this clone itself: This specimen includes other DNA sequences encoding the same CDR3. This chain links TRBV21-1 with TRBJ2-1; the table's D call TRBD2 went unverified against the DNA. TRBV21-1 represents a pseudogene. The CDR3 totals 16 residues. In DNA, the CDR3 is TGTGCCAGCAGCAAACGCGGGGGAGGCTCCTACAATGAGCAGTTCTTC. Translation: CASSKRGGGSYNEQFF.

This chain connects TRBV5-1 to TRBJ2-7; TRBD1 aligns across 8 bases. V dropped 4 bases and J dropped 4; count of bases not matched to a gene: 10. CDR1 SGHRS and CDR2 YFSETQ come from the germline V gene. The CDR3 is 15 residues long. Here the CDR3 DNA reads TGCGCCAGCAGCCCCGGGACAGGAAGTTATTACGAGCAGTACTTC. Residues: CASSPGTGSYYEQYF.

The CDR3 region is CARSLGLLDREPNQPQHF. The CDR3 DNA reads TGTGCCAGAAGCTTGGGCCTTCTAGACAGGGAACCCAATCAGCCCCAGCATTTT. This chain joins TRBV5-3 and TRBJ1-5; TRBD1 matches 7 bases. TRBV5-3 is designated an ORF whose function remains uncertain. V trimming: 0 bases; J trimming: 3 bases; junction bases outside the gene matches: 12. This CDR3 comprises 18 residues.

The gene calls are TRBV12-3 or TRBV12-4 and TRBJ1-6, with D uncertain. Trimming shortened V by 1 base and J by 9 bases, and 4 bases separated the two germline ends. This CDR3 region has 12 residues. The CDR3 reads CASSLEGSPLHF. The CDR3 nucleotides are TGTGCCAGCAGTTTAGAGGGTTCACCCCTCCACTTT.

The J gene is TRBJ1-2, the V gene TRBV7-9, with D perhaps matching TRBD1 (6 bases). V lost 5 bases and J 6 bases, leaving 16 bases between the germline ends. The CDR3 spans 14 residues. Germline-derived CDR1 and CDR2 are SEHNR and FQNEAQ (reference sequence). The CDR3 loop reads CASSPEGGWDGYTF. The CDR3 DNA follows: TGTGCCAGCAGCCCCGAGGGGGGATGGGATGGCTACACCTTC.

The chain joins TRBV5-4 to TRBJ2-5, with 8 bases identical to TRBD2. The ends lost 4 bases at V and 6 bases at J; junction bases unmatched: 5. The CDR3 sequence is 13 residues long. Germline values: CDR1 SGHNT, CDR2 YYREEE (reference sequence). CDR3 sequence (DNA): TGTGCCAGCAGCCCGACTAGCGAGCAGACCCAGTACTTC. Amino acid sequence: CASSPTSEQTQYF.

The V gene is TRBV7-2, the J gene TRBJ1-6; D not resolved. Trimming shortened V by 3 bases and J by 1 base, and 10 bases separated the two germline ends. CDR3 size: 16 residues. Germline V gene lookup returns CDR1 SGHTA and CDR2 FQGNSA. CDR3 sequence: CASSLKGWSYNSPLHF. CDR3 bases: TGTGCCAGCAGCTTGAAGGGATGGTCCTATAATTCACCCCTCCACTTT.

The CDR3 DNA follows: TGTGCCAGCAGCGCCGCACTAGCGTCCTACAATGAGCAGTTCTTC. Its protein product is CASSAALASYNEQFF. The V and J genes are TRBV7-7 and TRBJ2-1, with TRBD2 matching 7 bases. Germline assignment: CDR1 SSHAT and CDR2 FNYEAQ (reference sequence). V shed 5 bases, J shed 1 base, and the junction held 5 bases outside the gene matches. The CDR3 extends over 15 amino acids.

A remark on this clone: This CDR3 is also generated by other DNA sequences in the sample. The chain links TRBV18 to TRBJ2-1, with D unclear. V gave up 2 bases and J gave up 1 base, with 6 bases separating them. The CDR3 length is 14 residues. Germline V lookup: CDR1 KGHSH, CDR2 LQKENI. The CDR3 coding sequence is TGTGCCAGCTCACCAACACGATCCTACAATGAGCAGTTCTTC. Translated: CASSPTRSYNEQFF.

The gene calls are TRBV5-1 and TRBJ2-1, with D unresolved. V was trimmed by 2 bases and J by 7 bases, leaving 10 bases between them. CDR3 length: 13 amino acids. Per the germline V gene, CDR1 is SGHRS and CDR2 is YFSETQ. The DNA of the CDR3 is TGCGCCAGCAGCTTAGGACCGGAGAATGAGCAGTTCTTC. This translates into CASSLGPENEQFF.

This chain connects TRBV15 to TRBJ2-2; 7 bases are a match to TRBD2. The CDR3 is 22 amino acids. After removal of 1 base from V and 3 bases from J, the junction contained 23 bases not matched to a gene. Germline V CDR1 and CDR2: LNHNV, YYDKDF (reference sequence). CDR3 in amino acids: CATSRGAGEKIVFASYTGELFF. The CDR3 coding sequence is TGTGCCACCAGCAGAGGTGCGGGGGAAAAAATAGTTTTCGCAAGCTACACCGGGGAGCTGTTTTTT.

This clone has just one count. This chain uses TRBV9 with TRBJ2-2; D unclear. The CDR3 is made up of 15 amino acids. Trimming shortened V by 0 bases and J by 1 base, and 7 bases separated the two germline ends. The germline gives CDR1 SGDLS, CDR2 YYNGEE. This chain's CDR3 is CASSVGVGNTGELFF. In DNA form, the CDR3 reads TGTGCCAGCAGCGTAGGCGTGGGGAACACCGGGGAGCTGTTTTTT.

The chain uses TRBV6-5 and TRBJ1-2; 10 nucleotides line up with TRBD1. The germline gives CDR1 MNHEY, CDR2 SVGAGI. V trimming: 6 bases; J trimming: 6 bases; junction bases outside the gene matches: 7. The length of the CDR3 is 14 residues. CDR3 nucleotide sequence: TGTGCCAGCAGAAGCCCCGGGACAGGGGATGGCTACACCTTC. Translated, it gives CASRSPGTGDGYTF.

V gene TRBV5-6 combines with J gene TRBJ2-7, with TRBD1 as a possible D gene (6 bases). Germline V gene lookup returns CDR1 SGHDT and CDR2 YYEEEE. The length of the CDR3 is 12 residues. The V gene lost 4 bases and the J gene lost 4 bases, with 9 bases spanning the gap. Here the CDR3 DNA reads TGTGCCAGCAGCACGGGACAATACGAGCAGTACTTC. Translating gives CASSTGQYEQYF.

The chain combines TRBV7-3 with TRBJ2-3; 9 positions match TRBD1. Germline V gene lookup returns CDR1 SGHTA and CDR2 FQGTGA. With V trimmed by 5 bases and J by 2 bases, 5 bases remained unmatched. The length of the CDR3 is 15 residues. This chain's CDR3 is CASSPGTGLTDTQYF. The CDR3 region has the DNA TGTGCCAGCAGCCCCGGGACAGGGCTCACAGATACGCAGTATTTT.

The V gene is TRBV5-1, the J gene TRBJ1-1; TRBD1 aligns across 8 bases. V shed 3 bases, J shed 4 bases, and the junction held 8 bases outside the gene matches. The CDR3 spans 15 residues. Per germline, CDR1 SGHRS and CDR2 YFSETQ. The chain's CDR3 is CASSSLGQGGTEAFF. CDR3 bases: TGCGCCAGCAGCTCCTTAGGACAGGGCGGCACTGAAGCTTTCTTT.

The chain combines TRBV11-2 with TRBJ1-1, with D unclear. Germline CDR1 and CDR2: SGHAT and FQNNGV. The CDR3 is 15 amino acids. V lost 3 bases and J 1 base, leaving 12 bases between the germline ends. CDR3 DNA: TGTGCCAGCAGCTTCAGTCCCGGCCAGAACACTGAAGCTTTCTTT. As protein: CASSFSPGQNTEAFF.

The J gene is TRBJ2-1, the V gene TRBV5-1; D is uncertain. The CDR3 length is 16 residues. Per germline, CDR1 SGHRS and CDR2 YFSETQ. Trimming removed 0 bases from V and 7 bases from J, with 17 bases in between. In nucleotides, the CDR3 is TGCGCCAGCAGCTTGGTGGCAATAGCTGGCTTTAATGAGCAGTTCTTC. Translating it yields CASSLVAIAGFNEQFF.

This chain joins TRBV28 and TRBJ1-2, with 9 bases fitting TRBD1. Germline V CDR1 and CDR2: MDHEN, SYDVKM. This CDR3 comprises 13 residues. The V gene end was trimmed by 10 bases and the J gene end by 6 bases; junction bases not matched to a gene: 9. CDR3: CATFRGQGDGYTF. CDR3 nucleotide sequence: TGTGCCACCTTCCGGGGACAGGGCGATGGCTACACCTTC.

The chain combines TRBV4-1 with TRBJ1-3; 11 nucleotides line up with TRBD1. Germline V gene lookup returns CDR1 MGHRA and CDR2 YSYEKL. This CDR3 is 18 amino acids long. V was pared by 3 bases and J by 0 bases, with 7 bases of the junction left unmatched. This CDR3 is CASSQGWTGGLSGNTIYF. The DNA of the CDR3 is TGCGCCAGCAGCCAGGGTTGGACAGGGGGCCTCTCTGGAAACACCATATATTTT.

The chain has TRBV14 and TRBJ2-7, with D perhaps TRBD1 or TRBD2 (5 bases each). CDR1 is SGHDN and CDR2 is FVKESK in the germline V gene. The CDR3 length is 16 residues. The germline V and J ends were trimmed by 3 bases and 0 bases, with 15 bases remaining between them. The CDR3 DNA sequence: TGTGCCAGCAGCCAGACCGGGACGTCTAGCTCCTACGAGCAGTACTTC. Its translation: CASSQTGTSSSYEQYF.

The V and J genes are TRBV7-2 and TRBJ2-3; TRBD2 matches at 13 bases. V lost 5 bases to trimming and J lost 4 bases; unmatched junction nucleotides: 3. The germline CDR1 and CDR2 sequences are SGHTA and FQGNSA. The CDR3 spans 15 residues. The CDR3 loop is CASSPGLAGADTQYF. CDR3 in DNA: TGTGCCAGCAGCCCCGGACTAGCGGGAGCAGATACGCAGTATTTT.

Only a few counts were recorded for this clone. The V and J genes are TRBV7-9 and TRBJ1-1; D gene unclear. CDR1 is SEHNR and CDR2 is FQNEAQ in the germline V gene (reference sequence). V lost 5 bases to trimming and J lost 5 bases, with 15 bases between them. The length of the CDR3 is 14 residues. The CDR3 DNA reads TGTGCCAGCAGCCCACAGAACGGACTGACTGAAGCTTTCTTT. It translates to CASSPQNGLTEAFF.

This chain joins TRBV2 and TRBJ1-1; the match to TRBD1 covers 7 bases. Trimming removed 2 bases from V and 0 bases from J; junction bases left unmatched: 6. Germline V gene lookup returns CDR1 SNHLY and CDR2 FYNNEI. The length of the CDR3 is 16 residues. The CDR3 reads CASSENRQGVNTEAFF. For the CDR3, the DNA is TGTGCCAGCAGTGAAAATAGGCAGGGGGTGAACACTGAAGCTTTCTTT.

CDR3 sequence (DNA): TGTGCCAGCAGCCAAGGGATACAGGGGCGAAATGGCTACACCTTC. This codes for CASSQGIQGRNGYTF. The chain is built from TRBV3-1 (or the pseudogene TRBV3-2) and TRBJ1-2, with TRBD1 matching over 7 bases. Germline lookup yields CDR1 LGHDT and CDR2 YNNKEL (reference sequence). With 1 base clipped from V and 6 bases from J, the junction kept 8 bases outside the gene matches. The CDR3 is 15 amino acids.

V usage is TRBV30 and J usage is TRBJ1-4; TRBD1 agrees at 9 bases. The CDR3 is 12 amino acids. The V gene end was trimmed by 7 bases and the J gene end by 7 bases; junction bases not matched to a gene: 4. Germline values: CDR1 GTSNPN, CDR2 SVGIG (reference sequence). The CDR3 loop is CAFDRGGEKLFF. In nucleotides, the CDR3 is TGTGCCTTCGACAGGGGGGGTGAAAAACTGTTTTTT.

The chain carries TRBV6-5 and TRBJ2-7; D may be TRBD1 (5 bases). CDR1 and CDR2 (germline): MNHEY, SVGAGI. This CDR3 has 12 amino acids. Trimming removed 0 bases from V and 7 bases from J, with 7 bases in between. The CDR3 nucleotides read TGTGCCAGCAGTTACTCAGGGGTTGAGCAGTACTTC. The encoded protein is CASSYSGVEQYF.